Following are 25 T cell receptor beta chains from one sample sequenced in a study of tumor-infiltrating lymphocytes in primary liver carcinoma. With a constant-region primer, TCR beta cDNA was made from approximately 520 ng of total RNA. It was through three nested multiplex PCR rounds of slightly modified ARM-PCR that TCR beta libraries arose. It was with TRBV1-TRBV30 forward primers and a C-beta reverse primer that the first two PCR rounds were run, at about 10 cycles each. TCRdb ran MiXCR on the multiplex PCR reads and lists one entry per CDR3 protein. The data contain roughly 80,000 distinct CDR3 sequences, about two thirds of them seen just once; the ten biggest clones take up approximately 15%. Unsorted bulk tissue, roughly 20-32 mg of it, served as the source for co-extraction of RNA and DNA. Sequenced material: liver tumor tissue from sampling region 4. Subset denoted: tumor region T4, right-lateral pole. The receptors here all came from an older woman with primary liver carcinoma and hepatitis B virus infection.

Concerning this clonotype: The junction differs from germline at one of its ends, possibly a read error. CDR3 residues: CASGLEPEGRAFF. CDR3 coding DNA: TGTGCCAGCGGCTTAGAGCCGGAGGGGAGAGCTTTCTTT. The J gene is TRBJ1-1, the V gene TRBV11-2; possibly TRBD1 for D (5 bases). The CDR3 contains 13 residues. Germline loops: CDR1 SGHAT, CDR2 FQNNGV.

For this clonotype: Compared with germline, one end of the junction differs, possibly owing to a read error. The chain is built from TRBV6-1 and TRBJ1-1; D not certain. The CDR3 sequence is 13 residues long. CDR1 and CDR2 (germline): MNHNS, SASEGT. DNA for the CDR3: TGTACCAGCAGTTACATGGGGAACACTGAAGCTTTCTTT. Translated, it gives CTSSYMGNTEAFF.

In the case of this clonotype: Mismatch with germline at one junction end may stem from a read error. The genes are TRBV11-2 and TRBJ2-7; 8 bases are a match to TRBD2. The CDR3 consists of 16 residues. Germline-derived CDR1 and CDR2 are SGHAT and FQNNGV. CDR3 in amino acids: CASSYRGRTSGSVQYF. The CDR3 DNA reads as TGTGCCAGCAGCTACCGCGGGAGGACCTCGGGAAGCGTGCAGTACTTT.

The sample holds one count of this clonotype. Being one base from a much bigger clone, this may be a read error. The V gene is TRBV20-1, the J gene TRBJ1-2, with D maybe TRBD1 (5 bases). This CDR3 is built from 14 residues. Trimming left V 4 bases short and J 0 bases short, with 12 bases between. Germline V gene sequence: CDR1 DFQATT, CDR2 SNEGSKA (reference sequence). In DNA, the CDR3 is TGCAGTGCTAACTCCGGGACTTCTAACTATGGCTACACCTTC. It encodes CSANSGTSNYGYTF.

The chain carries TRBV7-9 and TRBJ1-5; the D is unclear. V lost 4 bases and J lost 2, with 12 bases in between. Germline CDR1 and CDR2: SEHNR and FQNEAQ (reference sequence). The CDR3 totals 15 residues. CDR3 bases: TGTGCCAGCAGCTCATCGGACGCACGCAATCAGCCCCAGCATTTT. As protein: CASSSSDARNQPQHF. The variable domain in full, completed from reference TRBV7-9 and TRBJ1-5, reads DTGVSQNPRHKITKRGQNVTFRCDPISEHNRLYWYRQTLGQGPEFLTYFQNEAQLEKSRLLSDRFSAERPKGSFSTLEIQRTEQGDSAMYLCASSSSDARNQPQHFGDGTRLSIL.

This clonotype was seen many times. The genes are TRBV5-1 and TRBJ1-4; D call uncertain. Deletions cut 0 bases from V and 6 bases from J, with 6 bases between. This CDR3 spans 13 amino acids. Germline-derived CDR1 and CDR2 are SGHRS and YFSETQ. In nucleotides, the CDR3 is TGCGCCAGCAGCTTGGGTGGCGATGAAAAACTGTTTTTT. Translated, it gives CASSLGGDEKLFF.

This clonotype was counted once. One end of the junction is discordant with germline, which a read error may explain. CDR3 sequence: CASRGGGASNTEAFF. The CDR3 DNA sequence: TGTGCCAGCAGGGGAGGTGGGGCATCCAACACTGAGGCTTTCTTT. The rearrangement joins TRBV28 to TRBJ1-1; D is possibly TRBD1 (5 bases). Germline lookup yields CDR1 MDHEN and CDR2 SYDVKM. CDR3 length: 15 residues.

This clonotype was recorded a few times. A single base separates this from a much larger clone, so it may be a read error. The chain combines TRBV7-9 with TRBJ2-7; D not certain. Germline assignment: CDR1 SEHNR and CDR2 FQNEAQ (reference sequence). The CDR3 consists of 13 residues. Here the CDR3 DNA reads TGTGCCAGCAGCTTAGCGAGCCACCACGAGCAGAACTTC. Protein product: CASSLASHHEQNF.

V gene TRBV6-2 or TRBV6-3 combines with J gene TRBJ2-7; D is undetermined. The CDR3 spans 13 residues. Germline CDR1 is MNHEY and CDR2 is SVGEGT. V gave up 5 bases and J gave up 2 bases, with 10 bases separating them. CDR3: CASSRNDAYEQYF. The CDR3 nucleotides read TGTGCCAGCAGTCGCAACGATGCCTACGAGCAGTACTTC.

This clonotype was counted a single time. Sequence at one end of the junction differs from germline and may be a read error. As DNA, the CDR3 is TGTGCCAGCAGTCCCGGGATGGAATATGGTTACACCTTC. As protein: CASSPGMEYGYTF. This sequence joins TRBV11-2 and TRBJ1-2, with D hard to call. CDR1 is SGHAT and CDR2 is FQNNGV in the germline V gene. The length of the CDR3 is 13 residues. The full variable domain, with the rest looked up from reference TRBV11-2 and TRBJ1-2, is EAGVAQSPRYKIIEKRQSVAFWCNPISGHATLYWYQQILGQGPKLLIQFQNNGVVDDSQLPKDRFSAERLKGVDSTLKIQPAKLEDSAVYLCASSPGMEYGYTFGSGTRLTVV.

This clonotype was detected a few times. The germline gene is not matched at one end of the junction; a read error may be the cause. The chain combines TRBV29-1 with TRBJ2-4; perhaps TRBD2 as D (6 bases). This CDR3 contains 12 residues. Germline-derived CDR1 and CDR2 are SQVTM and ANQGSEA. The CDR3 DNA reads TGCAGCGTAATTCACGGGCGGGGCATTGAGTACTTC. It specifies CSVIHGRGIEYF.

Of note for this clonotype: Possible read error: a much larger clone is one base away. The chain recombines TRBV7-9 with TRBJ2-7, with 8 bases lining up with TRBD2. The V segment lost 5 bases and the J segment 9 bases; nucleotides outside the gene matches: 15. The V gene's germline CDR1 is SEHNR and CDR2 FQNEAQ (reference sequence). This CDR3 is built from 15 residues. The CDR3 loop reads CASSPGGGFNDVQYF. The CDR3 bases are TGTGCCAGCAGCCCGGGGGGGGGGTTTAACGACGTGCAGTACTTC.

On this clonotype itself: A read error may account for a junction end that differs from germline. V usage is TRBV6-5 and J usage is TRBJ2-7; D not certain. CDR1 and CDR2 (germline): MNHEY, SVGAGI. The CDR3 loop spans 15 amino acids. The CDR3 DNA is TGTGCCAGCGGTTACTCGGTCCATGATTACCACGAGCAATACTTC. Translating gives CASGYSVHDYHEQYF.

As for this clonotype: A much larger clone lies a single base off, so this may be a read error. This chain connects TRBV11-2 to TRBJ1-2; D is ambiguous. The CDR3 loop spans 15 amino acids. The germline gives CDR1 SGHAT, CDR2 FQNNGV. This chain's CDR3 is CASSLDVIQGYGNTF. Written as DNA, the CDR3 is TGTGCCAGCAGCTTAGATGTGATACAAGGCTATGGCAACACCTTC.

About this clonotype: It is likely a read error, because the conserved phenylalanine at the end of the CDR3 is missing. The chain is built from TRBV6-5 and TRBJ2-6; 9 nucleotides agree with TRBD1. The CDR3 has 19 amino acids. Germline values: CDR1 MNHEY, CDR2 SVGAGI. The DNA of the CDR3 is TGCGCCAGTAGTTATTCTCTACAGGGGGCCCCCTCTGGGGCCAACGTCCTGACTTTA. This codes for CASSYSLQGAPSGANVLTL.

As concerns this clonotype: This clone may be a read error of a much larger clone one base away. CDR3 coding DNA: TGCGCCAGCAGTGAGCCGGGCGGGATGGTCTACAAGCAGTACTTC. It is translated as CASSEPGGMVYKQYF. The V gene is TRBV10-2, the J gene TRBJ2-7; TRBD2 is a possible D gene (6 bases). Looked up from germline, CDR1 is WSHSY and CDR2 is SAAADI. This CDR3 comprises 15 residues.

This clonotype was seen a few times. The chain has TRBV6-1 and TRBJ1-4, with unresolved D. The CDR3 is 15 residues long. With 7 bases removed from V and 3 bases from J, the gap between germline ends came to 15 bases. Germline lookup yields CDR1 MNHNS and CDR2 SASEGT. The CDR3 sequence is CASTRPPGPNEKLFF. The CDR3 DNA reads TGTGCCAGCACCCGCCCCCCCGGGCCTAATGAAAAACTGTTTTTT.

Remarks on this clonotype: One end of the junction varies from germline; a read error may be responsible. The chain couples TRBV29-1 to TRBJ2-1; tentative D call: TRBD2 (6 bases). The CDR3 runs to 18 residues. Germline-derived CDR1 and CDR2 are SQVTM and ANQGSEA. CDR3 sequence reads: CSVGVGGFPASSYKEQFF. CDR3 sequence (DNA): TGCAGCGTTGGGGTGGGAGGTTTCCCTGCAAGCTCCTACAAAGAGCAGTTCTTC.

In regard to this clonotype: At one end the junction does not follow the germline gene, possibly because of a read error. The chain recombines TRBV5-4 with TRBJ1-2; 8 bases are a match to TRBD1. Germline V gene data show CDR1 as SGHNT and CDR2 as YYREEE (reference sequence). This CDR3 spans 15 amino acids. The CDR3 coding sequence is TGTGACAGCAGCCAACCCACAGGGGGGGGCTATGGCTACAGCTTC. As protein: CDSSQPTGGGYGYSF.

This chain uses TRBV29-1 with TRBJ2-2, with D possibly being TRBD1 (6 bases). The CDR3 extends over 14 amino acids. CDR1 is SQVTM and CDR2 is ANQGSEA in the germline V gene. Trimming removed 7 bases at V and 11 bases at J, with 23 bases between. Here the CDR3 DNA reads TGCAGCGCAACAGGGTTTCTGAACAGCGGAGAGCTGTTTTTT. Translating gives CSATGFLNSGELFF.

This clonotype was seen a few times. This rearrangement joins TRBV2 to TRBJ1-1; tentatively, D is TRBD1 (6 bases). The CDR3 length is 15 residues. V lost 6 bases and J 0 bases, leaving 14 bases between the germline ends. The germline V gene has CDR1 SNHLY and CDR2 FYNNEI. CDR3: CASSRTTGLNTEAFF. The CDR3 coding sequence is TGTGCCAGCAGCCGGACGACAGGCCTGAACACTGAAGCTTTCTTT.

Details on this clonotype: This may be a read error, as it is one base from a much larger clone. Written as DNA, the CDR3 is TGCGCCTGCAGCTTAGGACCAGGGAAGGGGGATAATCAGCCCCAGCATTTT. It encodes CACSLGPGKGDNQPQHF. The genes are TRBV5-1 and TRBJ1-5, with D maybe TRBD1 (6 bases). Germline lookup yields CDR1 SGHRS and CDR2 YFSETQ. CDR3 size: 17 residues.

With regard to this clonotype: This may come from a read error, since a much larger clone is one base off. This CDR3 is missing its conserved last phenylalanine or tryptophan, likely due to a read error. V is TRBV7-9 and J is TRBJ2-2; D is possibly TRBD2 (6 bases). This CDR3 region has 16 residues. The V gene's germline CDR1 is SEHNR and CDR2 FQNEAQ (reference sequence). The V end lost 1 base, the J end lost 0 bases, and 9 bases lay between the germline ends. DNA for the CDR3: TGTGCCAGCAGCTTAGGGGGCGGGACGAACACCGGGGAGCTGTTTCTT. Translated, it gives CASSLGGGTNTGELFL.

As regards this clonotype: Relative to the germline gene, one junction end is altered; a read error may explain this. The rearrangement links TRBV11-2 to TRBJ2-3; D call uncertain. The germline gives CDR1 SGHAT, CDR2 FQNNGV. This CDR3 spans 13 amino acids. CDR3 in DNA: TGTGCCAGCATCTTAGATCGAGGAGATACGCAACATTTT. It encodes CASILDRGDTQHF.

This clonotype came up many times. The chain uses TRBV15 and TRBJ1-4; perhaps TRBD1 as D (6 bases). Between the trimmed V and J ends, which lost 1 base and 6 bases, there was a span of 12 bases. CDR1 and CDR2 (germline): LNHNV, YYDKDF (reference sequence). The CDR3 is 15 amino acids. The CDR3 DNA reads TGTGCCACCAGCAGAGTCCACAGGGACGATGAAAAACTGTTTTTT. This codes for CATSRVHRDDEKLFF.